The clone carrying this TCR beta chain came up once. The antigen is unknown. The study ran its PCR with 60 Vbeta and 13 Jbeta primers. The repertoire was sequenced with immunoSEQ multiplex PCR; TCRdb's copy has only in-frame clones and lacks some. The table records approximately 51,000 clones, 81% of them present only once. The CDR3 is 14 amino acids. V shed 4 bases and J shed 1 base, with 7 bases lying between them. Germline values: CDR1 MNHEY, CDR2 SVGAGI. These data come from a study of cytomegalovirus exposure and HLA in healthy donors. Study outcomes and limitations: Cytomegalovirus association was listed for 164 TCR beta chains.

V and J are TRBV6-5 and TRBJ1-4; no reliable D call. Sequencing input: PBMCs. This TCR was recovered from a boy under 18 in good health and CMV-seropositive. CDR3: CASSFGQTNEKLFF. In DNA, the CDR3 is TGTGCCAGCAGTTTTGGGCAAACTAATGAAAAACTGTTTTTT.